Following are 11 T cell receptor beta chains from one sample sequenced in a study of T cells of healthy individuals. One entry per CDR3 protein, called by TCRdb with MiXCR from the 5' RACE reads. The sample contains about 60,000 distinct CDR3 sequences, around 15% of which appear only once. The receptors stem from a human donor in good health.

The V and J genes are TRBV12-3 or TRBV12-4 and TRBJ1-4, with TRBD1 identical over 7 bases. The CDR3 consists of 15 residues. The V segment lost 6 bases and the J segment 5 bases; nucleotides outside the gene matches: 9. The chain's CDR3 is CASSPWTGPNEKLFF. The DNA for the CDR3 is TGTGCCAGCAGCCCCTGGACAGGCCCGAATGAAAAACTGTTTTTT.

Here the CDR3 DNA reads TGCGCCAGCAGCTTTGCCGGGACGGCTTATAATTCACCCCTCCACTTT. It encodes CASSFAGTAYNSPLHF. The V gene is TRBV5-1, the J gene TRBJ1-6; the D gene is possibly TRBD1 (5 bases). The CDR3 covers 16 residues. CDR1 is SGHRS and CDR2 is YFSETQ in the germline V gene. V was shortened by 2 bases and J by 4 bases, with 13 bases between the two germline ends.

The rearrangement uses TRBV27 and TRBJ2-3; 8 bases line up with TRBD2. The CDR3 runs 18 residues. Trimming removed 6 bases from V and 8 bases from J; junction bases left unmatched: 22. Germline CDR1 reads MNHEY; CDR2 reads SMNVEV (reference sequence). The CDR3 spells CASRPYTSLAGKMGTQYF. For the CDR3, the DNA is TGTGCCAGCAGGCCCTATACATCCTTAGCGGGGAAAATGGGTACGCAGTATTTT.

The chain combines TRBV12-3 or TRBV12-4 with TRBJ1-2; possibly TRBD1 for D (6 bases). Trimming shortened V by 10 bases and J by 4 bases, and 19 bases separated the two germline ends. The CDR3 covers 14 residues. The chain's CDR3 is CATAPRGQRYGYTF. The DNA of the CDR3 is TGTGCCACCGCCCCACGGGGGCAGCGCTATGGCTACACCTTC.

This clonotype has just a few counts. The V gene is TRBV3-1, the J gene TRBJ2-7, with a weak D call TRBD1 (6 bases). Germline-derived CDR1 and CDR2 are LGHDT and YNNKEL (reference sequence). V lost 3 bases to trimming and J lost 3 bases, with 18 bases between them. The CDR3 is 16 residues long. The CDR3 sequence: CASSHPVGHLLYEQYF. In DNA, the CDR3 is TGTGCCAGCAGCCACCCCGTGGGACACCTACTCTACGAGCAGTACTTC.

CDR3 region: CASSFSGNQETQYF. The CDR3 DNA follows: TGCGCCAGCAGCTTCTCGGGGAACCAAGAGACCCAGTACTTC. The V call is TRBV5-1, the J call TRBJ2-5; TRBD2 might be the D (5 bases). Trimming shortened V by 2 bases and J by 0 bases, and 8 bases separated the two germline ends. The length of the CDR3 is 14 residues. Germline V gene sequence: CDR1 SGHRS, CDR2 YFSETQ.

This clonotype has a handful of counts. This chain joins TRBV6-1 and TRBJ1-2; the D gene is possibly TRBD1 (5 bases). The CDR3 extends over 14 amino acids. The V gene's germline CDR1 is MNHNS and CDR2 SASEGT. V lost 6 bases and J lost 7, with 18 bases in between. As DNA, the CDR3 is TGTGCCAGCAGGGAATCTGGTAGGGGTAGTGGCTACACCTTC. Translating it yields CASRESGRGSGYTF.

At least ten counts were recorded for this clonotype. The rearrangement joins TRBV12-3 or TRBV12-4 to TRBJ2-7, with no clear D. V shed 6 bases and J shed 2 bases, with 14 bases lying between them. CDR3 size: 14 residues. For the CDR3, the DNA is TGTGCCAGCAGCCCCAGGAAAATAGCCTACGAGCAGTACTTC. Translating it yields CASSPRKIAYEQYF.

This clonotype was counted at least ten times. CDR3 coding DNA: TGTGCCAGCAGTGAACAACAGGCTGGCGAGCAGTACTTC. Translation: CASSEQQAGEQYF. The V and J genes are TRBV25-1 and TRBJ2-7; TRBD1 might be the D (5 bases). The CDR3 contains 13 residues. The ends were cut back, 2 bases at V and 6 bases at J, with 11 bases in the middle. The germline V gene encodes CDR1 MGHDK and CDR2 SYGVNS.

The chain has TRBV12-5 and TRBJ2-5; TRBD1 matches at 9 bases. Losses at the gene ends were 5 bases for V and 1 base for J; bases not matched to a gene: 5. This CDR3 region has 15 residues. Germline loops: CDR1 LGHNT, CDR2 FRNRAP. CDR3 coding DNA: TGTGCTAGTGGTCCAAAGGGACAGGGCCAAGAGACCCAGTACTTC. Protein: CASGPKGQGQETQYF. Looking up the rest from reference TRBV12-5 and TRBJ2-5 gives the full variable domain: DARVTQTPRHKVTEMGQEVTMRCQPILGHNTVFWYRQTMMQGLELLAYFRNRAPLDDSGMPKDRFSAEMPDATLATLKIQPSEPRDSAVYFCASGPKGQGQETQYFGPGTRLLVL.

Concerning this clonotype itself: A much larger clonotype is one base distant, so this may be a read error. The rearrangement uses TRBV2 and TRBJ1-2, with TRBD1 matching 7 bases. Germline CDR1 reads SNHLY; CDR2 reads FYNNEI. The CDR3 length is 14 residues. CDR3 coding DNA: TGTACCAGCAGCCGACAGGGTAATGACTATGGCTACACCTTC. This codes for CTSSRQGNDYGYTF.